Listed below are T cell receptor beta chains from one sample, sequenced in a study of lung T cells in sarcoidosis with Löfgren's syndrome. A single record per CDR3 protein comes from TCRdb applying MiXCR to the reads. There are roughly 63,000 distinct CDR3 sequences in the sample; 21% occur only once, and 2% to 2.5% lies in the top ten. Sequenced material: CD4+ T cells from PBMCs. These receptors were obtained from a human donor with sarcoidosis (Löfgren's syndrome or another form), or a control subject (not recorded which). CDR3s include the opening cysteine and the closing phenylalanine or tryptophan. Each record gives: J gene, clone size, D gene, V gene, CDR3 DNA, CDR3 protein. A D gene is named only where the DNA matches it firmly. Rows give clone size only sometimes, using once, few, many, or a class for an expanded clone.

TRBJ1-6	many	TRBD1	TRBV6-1	TGTGCCAGCAGTTCCCGGGACAGGGGGAGTTCACCCCTCCACTTT	CASSSRDRGSSPLHF
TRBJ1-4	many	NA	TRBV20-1	TGCAGTGCGAAAATGGGGGCAACTAATGAAAAACTGTTTTTT	CSAKMGATNEKLFF
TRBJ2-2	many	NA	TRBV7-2	TGTGCCAGCAGCCTCGGGGGCGGGGGAAGCGGGGAGCTGTTTTTT	CASSLGGGGSGELFF
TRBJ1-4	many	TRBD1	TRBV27	TGTGCCAGCAGTCATGACAGGGGAACTAATGAAAAACTGTTTTTT	CASSHDRGTNEKLFF
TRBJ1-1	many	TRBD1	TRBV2	TGTGCCAGCAATGGGGGACAGGGGGCTGCGGACACTGAAGCTTTCTTT	CASNGGQGAADTEAFF
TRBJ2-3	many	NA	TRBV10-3	TGTGCCATCAGTGAGTCGGGGCAGAGGCAGTATTTT	CAISESGQRQYF
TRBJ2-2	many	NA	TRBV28	TGTGCCAGCGTCCACAGGGTTAACACCGGGGAGCTGTTTTTT	CASVHRVNTGELFF
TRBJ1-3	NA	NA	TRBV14	TGTGCCAGCAGCCAAGGTCGGGCATCTGGAAACACCATATATTTT	CASSQGRASGNTIYF
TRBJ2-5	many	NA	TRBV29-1	TGCAGCGTTGGCGGGACACAAGAGACCCAGTACTTC	CSVGGTQETQYF
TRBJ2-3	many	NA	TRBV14	TGTGCCAGCAGCCAAGCAGATACGCAGTATTTT	CASSQADTQYF
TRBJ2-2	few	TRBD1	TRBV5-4	TGTGCCAGCAGCCGACAGGGGACCGGGGAGCTGTTTTTT	CASSRQGTGELFF
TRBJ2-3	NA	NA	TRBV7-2	TGTGCCAGCAGCTTAGCGCGGGCAAGAGCAGATACGCAGTATTTT	CASSLARARADTQYF
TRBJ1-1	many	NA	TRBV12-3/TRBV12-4	TGTGCCAGCAGTTTTGGAAACAGGAACACTGAAGCTTTCTTT	CASSFGNRNTEAFF
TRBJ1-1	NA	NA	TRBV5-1	TGCGCCAGCAGCTTGGTAGCGGGGGCAGGGAACACTGAAGCTTTCTTT	CASSLVAGAGNTEAFF
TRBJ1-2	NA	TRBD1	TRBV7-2	TGTGCTAGCAGCCCCGGGACAGGGGGCCTCTATGGCTACGCCTTC	CASSPGTGGLYGYAF
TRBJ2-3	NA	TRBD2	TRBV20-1	TGCAGTGCTAGAGATACTGGCGGGGGGGCACGCACAGATACGCAATATTTT	CSARDTGGGARTDTQYF